This T cell receptor (beta chain) was sequenced during a study of blood T cell repertoires in COVID-19. Per the authors' pipeline: The assay estimated nucleated cells by amplifying reference gene primers. Here immunoSEQ multiplex PCR was the method, and the copy in TCRdb shows in-frame clones only, minus some. V, J and clone size are those of that table, while D and trimming were read from the DNA. Here the sample spans just under 350,000 clones, over 80% being singletons. From germline, CDR1 is SGHAT and CDR2 FQNNGV. The V end was cut by 4 bases, the J end by 8 bases, with 20 bases between. The length of the CDR3 is 15 residues.

Sequenced input: peripheral blood. This TCR was recovered from a woman aged 45-60 years with COVID-19, enrolled during active disease. The chain recombines TRBV11-2 with TRBJ1-2; TRBD1 might be the D (5 bases). CDR3 in amino acids: CASSYTGQPKKGYTF. The CDR3 DNA reads as TGTGCCAGCAGCTATACAGGTCAGCCGAAGAAAGGCTACACCTTC.